This T cell receptor beta chain was captured in a study of blood T cell repertoires in COVID-19. Whole-study context: The samples span acute and convalescent COVID-19 from the United States, Italy and Spain. Sample material is recorded as cDNA or gDNA derived from T cells, B-cell-depleted T cells, or PBMCs.

Sequenced by immunoSEQ multiplex PCR; TCRdb stores in-frame clones only, minus some. The sample holds 150,000 to 200,000 clones, approximately 80% seen once. Self-reported history from a screening survey and questionnaire set each donor's cohort. The source is a man aged 35-49 years who had recovered from COVID-19. Sequencing was performed on PBMCs or T cells enriched from blood (not recorded which).

The CDR3 nucleotides read TGTGCCACCTATACAGGACTAGCGGACACAGATACGCAGTATTTT. Translation: CATYTGLADTDTQYF. J is TRBJ2-3 and V is TRBV2; 10 bases agree with TRBD2. This CDR3 has 15 amino acids. Germline CDR1 and CDR2: SNHLY and FYNNEI. The ends lost 10 bases at V and 2 bases at J; junction bases unmatched: 9. The variable domain in full, completed from reference TRBV2 and TRBJ2-3, reads EPEVTQTPSHQVTQMGQEVILRCVPISNHLYFYWYRQILGQKVEFLVSFYNNEISEKSEIFDDQFSVERPDGSNFTLKIRSTKLEDSAMYFCATYTGLADTDTQYFGPGTRLTVL.